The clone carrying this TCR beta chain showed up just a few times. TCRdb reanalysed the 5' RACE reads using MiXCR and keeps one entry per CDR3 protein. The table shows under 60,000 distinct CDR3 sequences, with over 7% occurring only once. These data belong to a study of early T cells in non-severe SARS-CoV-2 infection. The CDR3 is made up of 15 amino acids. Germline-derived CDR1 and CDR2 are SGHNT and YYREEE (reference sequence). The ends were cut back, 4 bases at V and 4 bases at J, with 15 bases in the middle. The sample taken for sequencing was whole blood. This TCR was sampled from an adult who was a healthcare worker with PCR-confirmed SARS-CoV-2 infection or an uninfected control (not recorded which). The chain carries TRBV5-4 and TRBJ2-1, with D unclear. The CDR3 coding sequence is TGTGCCAGCAGCCGGGCCCCCCTCGAGTACAATGAGCAGTTCTTC. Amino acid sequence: CASSRAPLEYNEQFF. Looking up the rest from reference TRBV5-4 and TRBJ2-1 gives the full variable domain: ETGVTQSPTHLIKTRGQQVTLRCSSQSGHNTVSWYQQALGQGPQFIFQYYREEENGRGNFPPRFSGLQFPNYSSELNVNALELDDSALYLCASSRAPLEYNEQFFGPGTRLTVL.